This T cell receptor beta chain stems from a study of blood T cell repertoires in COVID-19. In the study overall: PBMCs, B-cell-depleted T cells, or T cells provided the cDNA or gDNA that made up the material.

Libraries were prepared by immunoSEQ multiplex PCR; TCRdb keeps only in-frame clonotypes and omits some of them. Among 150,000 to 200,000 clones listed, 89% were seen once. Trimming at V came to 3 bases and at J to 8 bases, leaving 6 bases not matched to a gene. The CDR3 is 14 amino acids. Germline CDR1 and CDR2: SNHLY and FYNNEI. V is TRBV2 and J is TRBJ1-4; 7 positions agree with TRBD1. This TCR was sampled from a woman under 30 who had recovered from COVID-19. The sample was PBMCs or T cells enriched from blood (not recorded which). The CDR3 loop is CASSDSTGNEKLFF. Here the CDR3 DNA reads TGTGCCAGCAGTGATTCGACAGGGAACGAAAAACTGTTTTTT. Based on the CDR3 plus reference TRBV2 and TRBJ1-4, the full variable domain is EPEVTQTPSHQVTQMGQEVILRCVPISNHLYFYWYRQILGQKVEFLVSFYNNEISEKSEIFDDQFSVERPDGSNFTLKIRSTKLEDSAMYFCASSDSTGNEKLFFGSGTQLSVL.